These 24 T cell receptor beta chains originate from one sample sequenced in a study of T-cell memory formation after mild COVID-19. A single record per CDR3 protein comes from TCRdb applying MiXCR to the 5' RACE reads. Counted here are 250,000 to 350,000 distinct CDR3 sequences, 13% to 15% occurring once; the ten biggest clones make up about 21%. What was sequenced was PBMCs or a T cell subset sorted from them (not recorded which). These TCRs come from a man between 18 and 29 years old who had mild COVID-19 (a few samples of this study predate the infection). Cell type and time point are not known.

Comments on this clonotype: A much larger clone differs by one base, so this may be a read error. V is TRBV12-3 or TRBV12-4 and J is TRBJ2-2, with 8 bases aligning to TRBD1. CDR3 length: 14 residues. V shed 6 bases and J 3 bases; nucleotides not matched to a gene: 3. The CDR3 is CASRGQEDTGELFF. The CDR3 coding sequence is TGTGCCAGCAGGGGACAGGAGGACACCGGGGAGCTGTTTTTT.

This clonotype was counted a few times. V gene TRBV20-1 combines with J gene TRBJ1-1; D is uncertain. The CDR3 is 13 residues long. In germline, CDR1 is DFQATT, CDR2 SNEGSKA (reference sequence). V was cut by 2 bases and J by 3 bases, with 10 bases left in between. DNA for the CDR3: TGCAGTGCTAGAATTTCAAAGGACACTGAAGCTTTCTTT. The encoded protein is CSARISKDTEAFF.

This clonotype was detected once. The V call is TRBV28, the J call TRBJ1-6, with 7 bases matching TRBD1. Germline V gene sequence: CDR1 MDHEN, CDR2 SYDVKM. The CDR3 sequence is 18 residues long. The J segment lost 14 bases and the V segment lost 5 bases, leaving 24 bases of the junction unmatched. This CDR3 is CASSTTGTVAGPRASLHF. The DNA of the CDR3 is TGTGCCAGCAGTACCACCGGGACAGTTGCTGGGCCAAGGGCGTCCCTCCACTTT.

This clonotype has just a few counts. The chain carries TRBV15 and TRBJ2-7; D is perhaps TRBD2 (5 bases). The CDR3 runs to 15 residues. The V and J ends lost 3 bases and 3 bases respectively, with 15 bases between them. Per germline, CDR1 LNHNV and CDR2 YYDKDF (reference sequence). This CDR3 is CATSRGEVVRYEQYV. DNA of the CDR3: TGTGCCACCAGCAGGGGAGAGGTCGTGCGCTACGAGCAGTACGTC.

This clonotype was observed a handful of times. V and J are TRBV12-3 or TRBV12-4 and TRBJ2-6; D ambiguous. Trimming stripped 7 bases from V and 0 bases from J, with 7 bases between. There are 14 residues in the CDR3. This CDR3 is CASTHLSGANVLTF. CDR3 nucleotide sequence: TGTGCCAGCACTCACCTCTCTGGGGCCAACGTCCTGACTTTC.

This clonotype has just a few counts. The CDR3 loop is CASSLTLSSREQYF. For the CDR3, the DNA is TGTGCCAGCAGCTTAACGTTGTCTAGCCGCGAGCAGTACTTC. The chain couples TRBV7-3 to TRBJ2-7; D is possibly TRBD2 (5 bases). From germline, CDR1 is SGHTA and CDR2 FQGTGA. The CDR3 covers 14 residues. Trimming shortened V by 0 bases and J by 6 bases, and 12 bases separated the two germline ends.

The rearrangement links TRBV7-9 to TRBJ2-5; tentative D call: TRBD2 (6 bases). V was pared by 7 bases and J by 2 bases, with 11 bases between. This CDR3 spans 13 amino acids. The germline V gene encodes CDR1 SEHNR and CDR2 FQNEAQ (reference sequence). The CDR3 sequence is CASTSGLQETQYF. For the CDR3, the DNA is TGTGCCAGCACCTCGGGACTGCAAGAGACCCAGTACTTC.

This clonotype appeared a few times. The chain is built from TRBV7-3 and TRBJ1-6; no clear D gene. Trimming shortened V by 5 bases and J by 13 bases, and 15 bases separated the two germline ends. Germline CDR1 reads SGHTA; CDR2 reads FQGTGA. The CDR3 length is 13 residues. The CDR3 sequence: CASSRDPTSPLHF. The CDR3 nucleotides read TGTGCCAGCAGCCGGGATCCGACGTCCCCCCTCCACTTT.

The gene calls are TRBV20-1 and TRBJ1-2; 10 bases map to TRBD1. V shed 7 bases and J 4 bases; nucleotides not matched to a gene: 3. From germline, CDR1 is DFQATT and CDR2 SNEGSKA (reference sequence). This CDR3 spans 12 amino acids. The CDR3 region has the DNA TGCAGTGGAGGGGACAGGGGCTATGGCTACACCTTC. This sequence encodes CSGGDRGYGYTF.

V gene TRBV9 combines with J gene TRBJ1-2; D is unresolved. Germline CDR1 reads SGDLS; CDR2 reads YYNGEE. CDR3 length: 16 residues. The V end lost 3 bases, the J end lost 0 bases, and 15 bases lay between the germline ends. CDR3 coding DNA: TGTGCCAGCAGCGCACCTCTTGAAGGGTCTAACTATGGCTACACCTTC. Encoded protein: CASSAPLEGSNYGYTF.

V and J are TRBV7-2 and TRBJ2-7, with 8 nucleotides matching TRBD2. This CDR3 contains 19 residues. CDR1 is SGHTA and CDR2 is FQGNSA in the germline V gene. After removal of 2 bases from V and 0 bases from J, the junction contained 15 bases not matched to a gene. As DNA, the CDR3 is TGTGCCAGCAGCTTATTCCCCTCTCCTAGCGGGTACAGCTCCTACGAGCAGTACTTC. It specifies CASSLFPSPSGYSSYEQYF. Based on the CDR3 plus reference TRBV7-2 and TRBJ2-7, the full variable domain is GAGVSQSPSNKVTEKGKDVELRCDPISGHTALYWYRQSLGQGLEFLIYFQGNSAPDKSGLPSDRFSAERTGGSVSTLTIQRTQQEDSAVYLCASSLFPSPSGYSSYEQYFGPGTRLTVT.

The chain uses TRBV28 and TRBJ2-7, with 8 bases that match TRBD2. Germline loops: CDR1 MDHEN, CDR2 SYDVKM. The J segment lost 3 bases and the V segment lost 2 bases, leaving 3 bases of the junction unmatched. This CDR3 is built from 14 residues. For the CDR3, the DNA is TGTGCCAGCAGTTTACCGGGGGGGCACTACGAGCAGTACGTC. This encodes CASSLPGGHYEQYV.

CDR3 sequence reads: CASSLARRGGGEKLFF. CDR3 coding DNA: TGTGCCAGCAGCTTAGCGCGGAGGGGAGGAGGTGAAAAACTGTTTTTT. The rearrangement uses TRBV7-8 and TRBJ1-4, with D maybe TRBD1 (5 bases). CDR3 length: 16 residues. Germline V CDR1 and CDR2: SGHVS, FQNEAQ. Trimming took off 0 bases at V and 7 bases at J, with 15 bases between the two ends.

V is TRBV4-2 and J is TRBJ2-2, with D maybe TRBD1 (5 bases). Germline CDR1 reads LGHNA; CDR2 reads YNFKEQ. V was trimmed by 3 bases and J by 7 bases, leaving 21 bases between them. The CDR3 has 17 amino acids. CDR3 sequence: CASSHKIQGPRGGELFF. DNA for the CDR3: TGTGCCAGCAGCCATAAAATCCAGGGTCCTAGGGGCGGGGAGCTGTTTTTT.

In this sample, this clonotype turned up a few times. The chain links TRBV2 to TRBJ1-3; tentative D call: TRBD1 (6 bases). CDR3 size: 15 residues. The V gene lost 3 bases and the J gene lost 4 bases, with 13 bases spanning the gap. Germline loops: CDR1 SNHLY, CDR2 FYNNEI. The CDR3 protein is CASSEDTGWGNTIYF. As DNA, the CDR3 is TGTGCCAGCAGTGAGGACACAGGGTGGGGAAACACCATATATTTT.

This clonotype was picked up many times. This chain connects TRBV12-3 or TRBV12-4 to TRBJ1-5; D call uncertain. V gave up 3 bases and J gave up 5 bases, with 8 bases separating them. This CDR3 is built from 13 residues. The CDR3 protein is CASSFLLDQPQHF. CDR3 bases: TGTGCCAGCAGTTTCCTTCTCGATCAGCCCCAGCATTTT.

There are a few counts of this clonotype. The chain carries TRBV4-1 and TRBJ1-1; maybe TRBD1 (6 bases). The germline gives CDR1 MGHRA, CDR2 YSYEKL. The CDR3 contains 16 residues. Between the trimmed V and J ends, which lost 1 base and 1 base, there was a span of 13 bases. CDR3 nucleotides: TGCGCCAGCAGCCAAGTGGGTACAGGGAAGAACACTGAAGCTTTCTTT. Amino acid sequence: CASSQVGTGKNTEAFF.

V is TRBV18 and J is TRBJ2-6; no clear D gene. The length of the CDR3 is 15 residues. V was pared by 3 bases and J by 5 bases, with 11 bases between. The germline CDR1 and CDR2 sequences are KGHSH and LQKENI. The CDR3 region is CASSPATEWANVLTF. The CDR3 region has the DNA TGTGCCAGCTCACCTGCGACCGAGTGGGCCAACGTCCTGACTTTC.

The chain uses TRBV10-3 and TRBJ2-5; D uncertain. V was trimmed by 3 bases and J by 0 bases, leaving 8 bases between them. CDR3 size: 14 residues. CDR1 is ENHRY, CDR2 SYGVKD, per germline. CDR3 amino acids: CAISDKNYQETQYF. The CDR3, as DNA: TGTGCCATCAGTGACAAGAACTACCAAGAGACCCAGTACTTC.

The rearrangement links TRBV4-1 to TRBJ2-5; 10 bases map to TRBD1. The junction had 3 bases not matched to a gene; V was cut back by 3 bases and J by 2 bases. Germline V gene sequence: CDR1 MGHRA, CDR2 YSYEKL. CDR3 length equals 15 residues. This chain's CDR3 is CASSHPGQGQETQYF. In nucleotides, the CDR3 is TGCGCCAGCAGCCACCCGGGACAGGGGCAAGAGACCCAGTACTTC.

V and J are TRBV7-2 and TRBJ2-7; tentatively, D is TRBD1 (6 bases). The CDR3 runs to 15 residues. Germline V gene sequence: CDR1 SGHTA, CDR2 FQGNSA. V was trimmed by 4 bases and J by 0 bases, leaving 13 bases between them. The CDR3 reads CASSSPGHSSYEQYF. Here the CDR3 DNA reads TGTGCCAGCAGCTCCCCGGGACATAGCTCCTACGAGCAGTACTTC.

The V call is TRBV7-2, the J call TRBJ1-2; a weak D match, TRBD1 (6 bases). The ends were cut back, 6 bases at V and 8 bases at J, with 19 bases in the middle. CDR1 is SGHTA and CDR2 is FQGNSA in the germline V gene. There are 14 residues in the CDR3. The CDR3 DNA is TGTGCCAGCAGACCCGGACAGCGTCTAGGGGGCTACACCTTC. This translates into CASRPGQRLGGYTF.

A few counts support this clonotype. This chain connects TRBV9 to TRBJ1-1, with TRBD1 as a possible D gene (6 bases). This CDR3 comprises 15 residues. Germline CDR1 is SGDLS and CDR2 is YYNGEE. V was clipped by 1 base and J by 5 bases, with 15 bases between them. In DNA, the CDR3 is TGTGCCAGCAGCGTAAATGAGGTAACAGGGACTGAAGCTTTCTTT. Translated: CASSVNEVTGTEAFF.

In this sample, this clonotype turned up a few times. This chain's CDR3 is CASSLNGYQETQYF. CDR3 nucleotide sequence: TGTGCCAGCAGCCTAAACGGGTACCAAGAGACCCAGTACTTC. This chain links TRBV7-3 with TRBJ2-5, with unresolved D. The CDR3 loop spans 14 amino acids. With 5 bases removed from V and 0 bases from J, the gap between germline ends came to 10 bases. CDR1 and CDR2 (germline): SGHTA, FQGTGA.